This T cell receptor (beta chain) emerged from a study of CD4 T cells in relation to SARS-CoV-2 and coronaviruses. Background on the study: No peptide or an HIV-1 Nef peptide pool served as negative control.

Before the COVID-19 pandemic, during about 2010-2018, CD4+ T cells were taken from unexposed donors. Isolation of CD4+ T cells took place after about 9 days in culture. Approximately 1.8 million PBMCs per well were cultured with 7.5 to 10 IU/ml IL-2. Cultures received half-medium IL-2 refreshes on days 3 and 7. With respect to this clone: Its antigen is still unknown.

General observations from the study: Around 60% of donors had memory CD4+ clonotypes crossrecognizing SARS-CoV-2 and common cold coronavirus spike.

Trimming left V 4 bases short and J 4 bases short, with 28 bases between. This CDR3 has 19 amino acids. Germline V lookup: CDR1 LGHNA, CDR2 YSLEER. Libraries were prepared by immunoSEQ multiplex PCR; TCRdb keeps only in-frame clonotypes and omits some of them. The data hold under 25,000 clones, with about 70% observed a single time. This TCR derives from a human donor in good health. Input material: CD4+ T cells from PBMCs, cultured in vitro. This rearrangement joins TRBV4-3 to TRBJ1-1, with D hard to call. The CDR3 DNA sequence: TGCGCCAGCAGCCGGAAGAGGTGGAGTGGAACAGCACAGCCCACTGAAGCTTTCTTT. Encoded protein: CASSRKRWSGTAQPTEAFF.